The 17 T cell receptor beta chains in this list originate from one sample, sequenced in a study of OX40 agonist ivuxolimab in advanced cancers. Sequencing was performed with immunoSEQ multiplex PCR; in TCRdb, only in-frame clones are kept and a portion is missing. Among over 30,000 clones listed, 80% to 85% were seen once. The starting material was CD4+ or CD8+ T cells sorted from blood, obtained in a trial of the OX40 agonist ivuxolimab. Every receptor here comes from an adult with an advanced solid tumor such as melanoma, head and neck, liver or kidney cancer.

This chain uses TRBV11-1 with TRBJ2-1, with D unresolved. CDR3 size: 13 residues. The germline V gene encodes CDR1 SGHAT and CDR2 FQDESV (reference sequence). The germline V and J ends were trimmed by 1 base and 5 bases, with 6 bases remaining between them. Here the CDR3 DNA reads TGTGCCAGCAGCTTAGGAGGCCACAATGAGCAGTTCTTC. Translating it yields CASSLGGHNEQFF. Using reference TRBV11-1 and TRBJ2-1 for the parts outside the CDR3, the full variable domain is EAEVAQSPRYKITEKSQAVAFWCDPISGHATLYWYRQILGQGPELLVQFQDESVVDDSQLPKDRFSAERLKGVDSTLKIQPAELGDSAMYLCASSLGGHNEQFFGPGTRLTVL.

This chain links TRBV28 with TRBJ2-1; the D gene is possibly TRBD1 (5 bases). CDR1 is MDHEN and CDR2 is SYDVKM in the germline V gene. This CDR3 is 13 amino acids long. Trimming stripped 6 bases from V and 15 bases from J, with 21 bases between. This CDR3 is CASSSPLGETPFF. CDR3 DNA sequence: TGTGCCAGCAGCTCCCCCTTAGGGGAAACGCCGTTCTTC.

V gene TRBV18 combines with J gene TRBJ2-7, with no clear D. Looked up from germline, CDR1 is KGHSH and CDR2 is LQKENI. The CDR3 has 14 amino acids. Deletions cut 6 bases from V and 1 base from J, with 13 bases between. The CDR3 DNA reads TGTGCCAGCTCGTTGGGCGGCTCGTCCTACGAGCAGTACTTC. It is translated as CASSLGGSSYEQYF.

This clone appeared a single time. V usage is TRBV5-1 and J usage is TRBJ2-7; 7 bases line up with TRBD1. Germline loops: CDR1 SGHRS, CDR2 YFSETQ. The CDR3 extends over 16 amino acids. V shed 3 bases, J shed 0 bases, and the junction held 9 bases outside the gene matches. The CDR3 DNA reads as TGCGCCAGCAGCTGGGCCCGGGACAGCATCTCCTACGAGCAGTACTTC. Protein product: CASSWARDSISYEQYF.

The CDR3 spells CASSEGQHTEAFF. CDR3 sequence (DNA): TGTGCCAGCAGCGAGGGACAGCACACTGAAGCTTTCTTT. This chain uses TRBV5-4 with TRBJ1-1, with 7 bases that match TRBD1. CDR1 and CDR2 (germline): SGHNT, YYREEE (reference sequence). J gave up 3 bases and V 4 bases, and 3 bases lay outside the gene matches. The CDR3 is 13 residues long. Together with reference TRBV5-4 and TRBJ1-1, the CDR3 gives the full variable domain: ETGVTQSPTHLIKTRGQQVTLRCSSQSGHNTVSWYQQALGQGPQFIFQYYREEENGRGNFPPRFSGLQFPNYSSELNVNALELDDSALYLCASSEGQHTEAFFGQGTRLTVV.

The chain has TRBV15 and TRBJ1-4; 7 positions agree with TRBD1. This CDR3 contains 15 residues. J lost 8 bases, V lost 5 bases, and 11 bases had no gene match. Germline CDR1 and CDR2: LNHNV and YYDKDF (reference sequence). The CDR3 DNA sequence: TGTGCCACCAGCGCCCACAGGGGAGGCAGGGAAAAACTGTTTTTT. It is translated as CATSAHRGGREKLFF.

This chain links TRBV10-2 with TRBJ1-2; 10 bases are a match to TRBD1. The germline CDR1 and CDR2 sequences are WSHSY and SAAADI. The CDR3 is 14 amino acids. With V trimmed by 4 bases and J by 5 bases, 4 bases remained unmatched. In DNA, the CDR3 is TGCGCCAGCAGTGCGCCGGGACAGGGGTATGGCTACACCTTC. Its protein product is CASSAPGQGYGYTF.

The V and J genes are TRBV2 and TRBJ2-3; D possibly corresponds to TRBD2 (5 bases). CDR3 length equals 12 residues. Trimming removed 6 bases from V and 6 bases from J, with 10 bases in between. CDR1 is SNHLY, CDR2 FYNNEI, per germline. Here the CDR3 DNA reads TGTGCCAGCAGGCCCCCGGGGGATACGCAGTATTTT. Encoded protein: CASRPPGDTQYF.

This clone was seen only a few times. The rearrangement uses TRBV4-3 and TRBJ2-1, with TRBD2 identical over 11 bases. Germline assignment: CDR1 LGHNA and CDR2 YSLEER. With 3 bases clipped from V and 6 bases from J, the junction kept 7 bases outside the gene matches. The CDR3 length is 16 residues. The CDR3 loop reads CASSQTPGLAANEQFF. The CDR3, as DNA: TGCGCCAGCAGCCAGACTCCGGGACTAGCGGCCAATGAGCAGTTCTTC.

V is TRBV6-1 and J is TRBJ1-1, with a possible D match to TRBD1 (5 bases). The CDR3 consists of 15 residues. The germline V and J ends were trimmed by 8 bases and 0 bases, with 16 bases remaining between them. Per the germline V gene, CDR1 is MNHNS and CDR2 is SASEGT. The CDR3 sequence: CASGARLGLNTEAFF. In nucleotides, the CDR3 is TGTGCCAGCGGGGCTAGACTGGGGTTGAACACTGAAGCTTTCTTT.

The chain carries TRBV7-9 and TRBJ1-4; TRBD1 might be the D (6 bases). Deletions cut 6 bases from V and 1 base from J, with 12 bases between. The CDR3 covers 15 residues. In germline, CDR1 is SEHNR, CDR2 FQNEAQ (reference sequence). The CDR3 reads CASRGGQETNEKLFF. As DNA, the CDR3 is TGTGCCAGCAGAGGGGGGCAGGAAACTAATGAAAAACTGTTTTTT. Complete variable domain (other parts from reference TRBV7-9 and TRBJ1-4): DTGVSQNPRHKITKRGQNVTFRCDPISEHNRLYWYRQTLGQGPEFLTYFQNEAQLEKSRLLSDRFSAERPKGSFSTLEIQRTEQGDSAMYLCASRGGQETNEKLFFGSGTQLSVL.

V is TRBV19 and J is TRBJ2-1, with 10 bases fitting TRBD2. The J segment lost 2 bases and the V segment lost 2 bases, leaving 6 bases of the junction unmatched. The CDR3 has 17 amino acids. CDR1 and CDR2 (germline): LNHDA, SQIVND (reference sequence). CDR3: CASSITSGDQTYNEQFF. For the CDR3, the DNA is TGTGCCAGTAGTATAACTAGCGGGGACCAAACCTACAATGAGCAGTTCTTC.

The rearrangement uses TRBV19 and TRBJ2-1; 8 bases line up with TRBD2. Germline V gene sequence: CDR1 LNHDA, CDR2 SQIVND (reference sequence). The V segment lost 5 bases and the J segment 4 bases; nucleotides outside the gene matches: 7. The CDR3 sequence is 15 residues long. The CDR3 bases are TGTGCCAGTAGTCACCCGGGACTAGGATACAATGAGCAGTTCTTC. Amino acid sequence: CASSHPGLGYNEQFF.

This clone appeared a single time. The chain recombines TRBV7-8 with TRBJ2-7, with 12 bases that match TRBD1. Germline-derived CDR1 and CDR2 are SGHVS and FQNEAQ. V was clipped by 8 bases and J by 5 bases; unmatched bases: 7. This CDR3 contains 14 residues. CDR3 coding DNA: TGTGCCAGCCTTTCGGGACAGGGGGCAGACGAGCAGTACTTC. Residues: CASLSGQGADEQYF.

This chain joins TRBV6-1 and TRBJ1-2; D might be TRBD1 (5 bases). The CDR3 has 13 residues. The germline V gene encodes CDR1 MNHNS and CDR2 SASEGT. V lost 6 bases and J 5 bases, leaving 13 bases between the germline ends. The CDR3 bases are TGTGCCAGCAGGGGCGGGACTGCTTATGGCTACACCTTC. This gives the protein CASRGGTAYGYTF.

The J gene is TRBJ2-7, the V gene TRBV7-8; the match to TRBD1 covers 7 bases. The CDR3 is made up of 15 amino acids. Per the germline V gene, CDR1 is SGHVS and CDR2 is FQNEAQ. V lost 5 bases to trimming and J lost 4 bases; unmatched junction nucleotides: 11. The CDR3 loop is CASSALQGPAYEQYF. The CDR3 nucleotides read TGTGCCAGCAGCGCATTACAGGGGCCCGCTTACGAGCAGTACTTC.

This chain uses TRBV9 with TRBJ2-3; 9 bases line up with TRBD2. After removal of 0 bases from V and 4 bases from J, the junction contained 6 bases not matched to a gene. This CDR3 is built from 16 residues. The germline V gene has CDR1 SGDLS and CDR2 YYNGEE. CDR3: CASSVEAGGLADTQYF. The CDR3 DNA sequence: TGTGCCAGCAGCGTAGAGGCGGGAGGGCTTGCAGATACGCAGTATTTT.